Listed below are T cell receptor beta chains from one sample, sequenced in a study of Graves' ophthalmopathy and Graves' hyperthyroidism. TCRdb processed the multiplex PCR reads anew with MiXCR; each CDR3 protein has one entry. Of over 150,000 distinct CDR3 sequences listed, about 40% are singletons. The sequenced material came from peripheral blood. These receptors were obtained from a woman aged 40 to 50 with Graves' ophthalmopathy. The conserved cysteine and the conserved F or W are not part of the CDR3 here. Fields, in order: J gene, V gene, clone size, CDR3 protein. Rows may omit the clone size; those that give it use once, few, many or a size class.

TRBJ2-5 TRBV6-1 many ASSRTSGRTQETQY
TRBJ1-1 TRBV6-5 many ASSYSQNRVSSTEAF
TRBJ2-7 TRBV5-1 many ASSLGSSGRGSYEQY
TRBJ1-1 TRBV6-1 . ASIVAYTEAF
TRBJ2-5 TRBV29-1 many SVDVAGETQY
TRBJ2-2 TRBV27 many ASSLSAGFTGELF
TRBJ1-6 TRBV12-3/TRBV12-4 few ASSLTGGLSPLH
TRBJ1-2 TRBV12-3/TRBV12-4 many ASSPLSNYGYT
TRBJ2-5 TRBV7-2 many ASSAHADRGKETQY
TRBJ1-1 TRBV7-2 many ASSLSGNVGVVGTEAF
TRBJ1-5 TRBV6-5 many ASSYSRYQPQH
TRBJ2-7 TRBV20-1 many SARDPDRRAGSSYEQY
TRBJ1-2 TRBV2 many ASSVGSSYGYT
TRBJ2-7 TRBV28 many ATVPGHSYEQY
TRBJ1-1 TRBV19 few ASKFQGTEAF
TRBJ2-7 TRBV11-2 . ASSLDGPRYEQY
TRBJ2-7 TRBV6-2/TRBV6-3 . ASTGAAAGIYEQY
TRBJ2-7 TRBV2 . ASSRESGVEQY
TRBJ2-5 TRBV11-2 many ASSLFHSGAETQY
TRBJ2-7 TRBV12-3/TRBV12-4 many ASSPDRGRYEQY
TRBJ2-7 TRBV5-1 many ASSLEDPTYEQY
TRBJ2-5 TRBV28 many ASSPPRNTQETQY
TRBJ1-2 TRBV10-3 many AISGGIWSNGYT
TRBJ1-6 TRBV6-1 many ASNDAKNSPLH
TRBJ1-5 TRBV6-2/TRBV6-3 many ASSGGAGVQPQH
TRBJ1-1 TRBV29-1 . SVLAGGEAF
TRBJ1-1 TRBV5-1 . ASSLARVVGKAEAF